Below are 21 T cell receptor beta chains sequenced from a single sample in a study of T cell responses to AZD1222 COVID-19 vaccine. Assay: immunoSEQ multiplex PCR; the TCRdb copy retains only in-frame clones and omits some. The table has about 120,000 clones, about 85% seen once. The sequenced sample was peripheral blood, obtained 28 days after the second AZD1222 dose. The source is an adult who received the AZD1222 COVID-19 vaccine.

This chain uses TRBV7-2 with TRBJ2-2, with D maybe TRBD1 (6 bases). Deletions cut 4 bases from V and 5 bases from J, with 8 bases between. Germline V lookup: CDR1 SGHTA, CDR2 FQGNSA. The CDR3 covers 13 residues. The CDR3 reads CASSSTGTGELFF. In nucleotides, the CDR3 is TGTGCCAGCAGCTCTACAGGGACCGGGGAGCTGTTTTTT. Full variable domain (remainder filled in from reference TRBV7-2 and TRBJ2-2): GAGVSQSPSNKVTEKGKDVELRCDPISGHTALYWYRQSLGQGLEFLIYFQGNSAPDKSGLPSDRFSAERTGGSVSTLTIQRTQQEDSAVYLCASSSTGTGELFFGEGSRLTVL.

The chain has TRBV28 and TRBJ1-2, with 7 bases lining up with TRBD1. Germline V gene data show CDR1 as MDHEN and CDR2 as SYDVKM. After removal of 5 bases from V and 8 bases from J, the junction contained 8 bases not matched to a gene. There are 13 residues in the CDR3. The CDR3 loop reads CASSLTGVLGYTF. The CDR3 DNA reads TGTGCCAGCAGTCTTACAGGGGTCTTGGGCTACACCTTC.

The chain carries TRBV5-4 and TRBJ1-1, with no clear D. The CDR3 covers 15 residues. Germline V gene lookup returns CDR1 SGHNT and CDR2 YYREEE (reference sequence). Trimming took off 0 bases at V and 1 base at J, with 10 bases between the two ends. CDR3 protein: CASSLDGRGNTEAFF. The CDR3 coding sequence is TGTGCCAGCAGCTTGGACGGACGGGGGAACACTGAAGCTTTCTTT. Combining the CDR3 with reference TRBV5-4 and TRBJ1-1 gives the whole variable domain ETGVTQSPTHLIKTRGQQVTLRCSSQSGHNTVSWYQQALGQGPQFIFQYYREEENGRGNFPPRFSGLQFPNYSSELNVNALELDDSALYLCASSLDGRGNTEAFFGQGTRLTVV.

The chain couples TRBV5-4 to TRBJ2-3; possible D gene TRBD2, 7 bases. This CDR3 region has 17 residues. V lost 1 base, J lost 1 base, and 16 bases lay in between. The germline gives CDR1 SGHNT, CDR2 YYREEE (reference sequence). As DNA, the CDR3 is TGTGCCAGCAGCTTGTATCGCGCGGGGGCCCGCACAGATACGCAGTATTTT. Translating gives CASSLYRAGARTDTQYF.

The chain combines TRBV11-2 with TRBJ1-6; TRBD1 aligns across 8 bases. The germline CDR1 and CDR2 sequences are SGHAT and FQNNGV. This CDR3 spans 18 amino acids. With V trimmed by 1 base and J by 4 bases, 9 bases remained unmatched. The CDR3 reads CASSLGGAGGFYNSPLHF. CDR3 DNA: TGTGCCAGCAGCTTAGGAGGCGCAGGGGGCTTTTATAATTCACCCCTCCACTTT. Combining the CDR3 with reference TRBV11-2 and TRBJ1-6 gives the whole variable domain EAGVAQSPRYKIIEKRQSVAFWCNPISGHATLYWYQQILGQGPKLLIQFQNNGVVDDSQLPKDRFSAERLKGVDSTLKIQPAKLEDSAVYLCASSLGGAGGFYNSPLHFGNGTRLTVT.

V is TRBV11-2 and J is TRBJ1-1; D is uncertain. In germline, CDR1 is SGHAT, CDR2 FQNNGV. Between the trimmed V and J ends, which lost 6 bases and 1 base, there was a span of 18 bases. The length of the CDR3 is 16 residues. CDR3 in amino acids: CASRYPLDGQNTEAFF. Written as DNA, the CDR3 is TGTGCCAGCAGATACCCTCTCGACGGCCAGAACACTGAAGCTTTCTTT. Together with reference TRBV11-2 and TRBJ1-1, the CDR3 gives the full variable domain: EAGVAQSPRYKIIEKRQSVAFWCNPISGHATLYWYQQILGQGPKLLIQFQNNGVVDDSQLPKDRFSAERLKGVDSTLKIQPAKLEDSAVYLCASRYPLDGQNTEAFFGQGTRLTVV.

This chain connects TRBV7-9 to TRBJ1-1, with D hard to call. The CDR3 is 15 amino acids. The germline V and J ends were trimmed by 5 bases and 1 base, with 14 bases remaining between them. Germline V CDR1 and CDR2: SEHNR, FQNEAQ (reference sequence). CDR3: CASSLPVVRNTEAFF. CDR3 sequence (DNA): TGTGCCAGCAGCCTCCCCGTTGTTAGGAACACTGAAGCTTTCTTT.

V gene TRBV14 combines with J gene TRBJ1-1, with 7 bases that match TRBD1. The CDR3 is 11 residues long. The trim removed 8 bases at V and 6 bases at J, leaving 3 bases unmatched. Germline CDR1 reads SGHDN; CDR2 reads FVKESK. The chain's CDR3 is CASRQGAEAFF. The DNA for the CDR3 is TGTGCCAGCCGACAGGGAGCTGAAGCTTTCTTT.

The J gene is TRBJ1-3, the V gene TRBV28; no reliable D call. Germline V CDR1 and CDR2: MDHEN, SYDVKM. Trimming took 6 bases from V and 4 from J, leaving 10 bases between them. The CDR3 has 13 amino acids. CDR3 nucleotides: TGTGCCAGCAGCCGCGGAGGGGGAAACACCATATATTTT. It specifies CASSRGGGNTIYF.

This sequence joins TRBV11-2 and TRBJ1-6; no reliable D call. CDR1 and CDR2 (germline): SGHAT, FQNNGV. This CDR3 contains 18 residues. With 1 base removed from V and 8 bases from J, the gap between germline ends came to 21 bases. For the CDR3, the DNA is TGTGCCAGCAGCTTAGTTAGTTTCGGCAATCCTTTTGATTCACCCCTCCACTTT. Its translation: CASSLVSFGNPFDSPLHF.

The V call is TRBV27, the J call TRBJ2-3, with D perhaps given as TRBD1 or TRBD2 (5 bases each). V gave up 3 bases and J gave up 0 bases, with 13 bases separating them. The CDR3 is 16 amino acids. Germline values: CDR1 MNHEY, CDR2 SMNVEV (reference sequence). DNA of the CDR3: TGTGCCAGCAGTTTGGGCCCTGGGGGTAGCACAGATACGCAGTATTTT. Amino acids: CASSLGPGGSTDTQYF.

The V call is TRBV19, the J call TRBJ2-5; 9 positions agree with TRBD2. The CDR3 spans 16 residues. With 0 bases clipped from V and 6 bases from J, the junction kept 8 bases outside the gene matches. CDR1 and CDR2 (germline): LNHDA, SQIVND (reference sequence). The CDR3 bases are TGTGCCAGTAGTATAGATTCGGCTAGCGGGGTGAAGACCCAGTACTTC. Its translation is CASSIDSASGVKTQYF.

This chain links TRBV4-1 with TRBJ1-5; 7 bases match TRBD1. Per germline, CDR1 MGHRA and CDR2 YSYEKL. Trimming cost V 3 bases and J 3 bases; bases outside gene matches: 5. The CDR3 runs to 15 residues. CDR3 loop: CASSHPGQFNQPQHF. In DNA form, the CDR3 reads TGCGCCAGCAGCCACCCGGGACAGTTCAATCAGCCCCAGCATTTT.

This chain uses TRBV10-3 with TRBJ2-7; tentative D call: TRBD1 (5 bases). The CDR3 spans 12 residues. V lost 2 bases and J lost 3, with 5 bases in between. CDR1 and CDR2 (germline): ENHRY, SYGVKD. The CDR3 nucleotides read TGTGCCATCAGTGAGGACAGCTACGAGCAGTACTTC. Its translation: CAISEDSYEQYF.

V usage is TRBV28 and J usage is TRBJ2-5; 9 bases line up with TRBD1. CDR1 MDHEN and CDR2 SYDVKM come from the germline V gene. V was clipped by 5 bases and J by 1 base; unmatched bases: 2. This CDR3 comprises 14 residues. CDR3 loop: CASSGGQGQETQYF. DNA for the CDR3: TGTGCCAGCAGTGGGGGACAGGGCCAAGAGACCCAGTACTTC.

CDR3 bases: TGTGCCAGCAGCCCTGATTCCCGGGAGCGCTCCTACGAGCAGTACTTC. Its protein is CASSPDSRERSYEQYF. V gene TRBV3-1 (or the pseudogene TRBV3-2) combines with J gene TRBJ2-7; weak D call: TRBD2 (6 bases). Germline CDR1 and CDR2: LGHDT and YNNKEL (reference sequence). This CDR3 is built from 16 residues. V gave up 4 bases and J gave up 0 bases, with 16 bases separating them.

The chain recombines TRBV2 with TRBJ2-3; 8 bases fit TRBD2. Germline CDR1 SNHLY, CDR2 FYNNEI. V trimming: 6 bases; J trimming: 5 bases; junction bases outside the gene matches: 4. The CDR3 contains 13 residues. The CDR3 spells CASRLAEGDTQYF. CDR3 DNA: TGTGCCAGCAGACTAGCGGAGGGAGATACGCAGTATTTT.

In this sample, this clone turned up once. The genes are TRBV11-1 and TRBJ2-7; weak D call: TRBD1 (5 bases). The V end was cut by 1 base, the J end by 3 bases, with 7 bases between. The CDR3 contains 13 residues. Germline CDR1 and CDR2: SGHAT and FQDESV (reference sequence). The CDR3 DNA reads TGTGCCAGCAGCTTAGGCAGGGACTACGAGCAGTACTTC. As protein: CASSLGRDYEQYF. Based on the CDR3 plus reference TRBV11-1 and TRBJ2-7, the full variable domain is EAEVAQSPRYKITEKSQAVAFWCDPISGHATLYWYRQILGQGPELLVQFQDESVVDDSQLPKDRFSAERLKGVDSTLKIQPAELGDSAMYLCASSLGRDYEQYFGPGTRLTVT.

V gene TRBV9 combines with J gene TRBJ2-2; D is ambiguous. Looked up from germline, CDR1 is SGDLS and CDR2 is YYNGEE. The CDR3 is made up of 15 amino acids. Trimming took off 0 bases at V and 3 bases at J, with 9 bases between the two ends. CDR3 amino acids: CASSVAGIYTGELFF. The CDR3 DNA is TGTGCCAGCAGCGTAGCAGGCATTTACACCGGGGAGCTGTTTTTT.

Here the CDR3 reads CASSLLGTGTEKLFF. The CDR3 DNA follows: TGTGCCAGCAGCTTGTTGGGGACAGGGACTGAAAAACTGTTTTTT. The chain employs TRBV5-6 and TRBJ1-4, with 9 bases matching TRBD1. Germline values: CDR1 SGHDT, CDR2 YYEEEE. The CDR3 has 15 amino acids. Trimming removed 1 base from V and 7 bases from J; junction bases left unmatched: 5.

The chain combines TRBV7-2 with TRBJ1-2; D gene uncertain. This CDR3 comprises 12 residues. V lost 4 bases to trimming and J lost 6 bases, with 9 bases between them. CDR1 and CDR2 (germline): SGHTA, FQGNSA. DNA of the CDR3: TGTGCCAGCAGCTCCCGGGTCCATGGCTACACCTTC. It encodes CASSSRVHGYTF.